The 18 T cell receptor beta chains below all came from one sample that was sequenced in a study of T cell changes during pregnancy in multiple sclerosis (dated 2019 in TCRdb). The library was produced with the immunoSEQ multiplex PCR assay. TCRdb holds this immuneACCESS table with in-frame rearrangements only. Some clones are missing; in checked studies, unresolved V genes explain under half, and the rest has no known cause. In all, the sample holds roughly 48,000 clones, and approximately 95% of those were seen once. The ten largest account for over 4.5% of the sample. This specimen was CD8+ T cells from peripheral blood mononuclear cells, taken in the first trimester of pregnancy. Receptor source: a female donor with multiple sclerosis, enrolled in a pregnancy study.

The rearrangement joins TRBV29-1 to TRBJ2-2; D unclear. Per the germline V gene, CDR1 is SQVTM and CDR2 is ANQGSEA. This CDR3 spans 12 amino acids. The V gene lost 5 bases and the J gene lost 5 bases, with 9 bases spanning the gap. CDR3 loop: CSVYSRTGELFF. The CDR3 region has the DNA TGCAGCGTTTACAGCCGTACCGGGGAGCTGTTTTTT.

The chain joins TRBV5-1 to TRBJ2-5; possibly TRBD2 for D (7 bases). CDR3 length: 14 residues. The germline V gene encodes CDR1 SGHRS and CDR2 YFSETQ. Trimming left V 0 bases short and J 5 bases short, with 11 bases between. The CDR3 DNA sequence: TGCGCCAGCAGCTTGGGGGGGGGCCGGGAGACCCAGTACTTC. Translated, it gives CASSLGGGRETQYF.

The J gene is TRBJ2-1, the V gene TRBV30; 9 bases line up with TRBD1. The CDR3 contains 13 residues. Trimming cost V 5 bases and J 2 bases; bases outside gene matches: 1. Looked up from germline, CDR1 is GTSNPN and CDR2 is SVGIG (reference sequence). CDR3 in amino acids: CAWDRGTYNEQFF. For the CDR3, the DNA is TGTGCCTGGGACAGGGGGACCTACAATGAGCAGTTCTTC.

CDR3 sequence reads: CASSSRRERTFF. The CDR3 DNA follows: TGTGCCAGCAGTTCCCGGAGGGAGAGGACTTTCTTT. V gene TRBV27 combines with J gene TRBJ1-1, with D unclear. The CDR3 is 12 residues long. V was cut by 4 bases and J by 12 bases, with 15 bases left in between. Per germline, CDR1 MNHEY and CDR2 SMNVEV (reference sequence).

As to this clone: One end of the junction varies from germline; a read error may be responsible. Other DNA variants within this sample encode the same CDR3. The chain employs TRBV6-4 and TRBJ2-2; 10 bases match TRBD1. This CDR3 spans 15 amino acids. Germline V gives CDR1 MRHNA, CDR2 SNTAGT. The CDR3 is CASSSGTGDTGELFF. The CDR3 coding sequence is TGCGCCAGCAGTTCCGGGACAGGGGACACCGGGGAGCTGTTTTTT.

This chain's CDR3 is CASSLHGGATEAFF. The CDR3, as DNA: TGCGCCAGCAGCTTACATGGGGGGGCGACTGAAGCTTTCTTT. The J gene is TRBJ1-1, the V gene TRBV5-1, with D maybe TRBD1 (6 bases). Deletions cut 2 bases from V and 5 bases from J, with 13 bases between. There are 14 residues in the CDR3. CDR1 and CDR2 (germline): SGHRS, YFSETQ.

This clone was counted only a few times. The chain links TRBV6-1 to TRBJ2-6; D is unclear. The length of the CDR3 is 15 residues. The germline CDR1 and CDR2 sequences are MNHNS and SASEGT. V gave up 0 bases and J gave up 0 bases, with 3 bases separating them. Written as DNA, the CDR3 is TGTGCCAGCAGTGAAGCGAGCTCTGGGGCCAACGTCCTGACTTTC. It encodes CASSEASSGANVLTF.

The chain carries TRBV20-1 and TRBJ2-7; maybe TRBD1 (5 bases). Trimming removed 6 bases at V and 3 bases at J, with 9 bases between. Germline V lookup: CDR1 DFQATT, CDR2 SNEGSKA (reference sequence). The CDR3 contains 11 residues. The CDR3 nucleotides read TGCAGTGCCTCGACAGACTACGAGCAGTACTTC. It translates to CSASTDYEQYF.

This chain connects TRBV6-1 to TRBJ1-5; D may be TRBD1 (6 bases). V lost 8 bases and J lost 6, with 17 bases in between. This CDR3 has 14 residues. Looked up from germline, CDR1 is MNHNS and CDR2 is SASEGT. The CDR3 DNA is TGTGCCAGCTGGACAGAGGGCTACGGTCAGCCCCAGCATTTT. Residues: CASWTEGYGQPQHF.

V is TRBV1 and J is TRBJ1-5. TRBV1 is a documented pseudogene. The CDR3 length is 14 residues. The CDR3 protein is CTSSQDRGDPPQHF. Here the CDR3 DNA reads TGCACCAGCAGCCAAGATCGGGGAGATCCGCCCCAGCATTTT.

The rearrangement joins TRBV5-1 to TRBJ1-4; no clear D. V lost 7 bases, J lost 6 bases, and 4 bases lay in between. The CDR3 contains 10 residues. Germline CDR1 SGHRS, CDR2 YFSETQ. In DNA form, the CDR3 reads TGCGCCAGCCGTGATGAAAAACTGTTTTTT. Residues: CASRDEKLFF.

The chain uses TRBV7-6 and TRBJ2-1, with D tentatively TRBD2 (6 bases). Germline V gene data show CDR1 as SGHVS and CDR2 as FNYEAQ. CDR3 size: 12 residues. Trimming shortened V by 4 bases and J by 7 bases, and 8 bases separated the two germline ends. CDR3 loop: CASSSGLNEQFF. In nucleotides, the CDR3 is TGTGCCAGCAGCTCTGGACTAAATGAGCAGTTCTTC. Complete variable domain (other parts from reference TRBV7-6 and TRBJ2-1): GAGVSQSPRYKVTKRGQDVALRCDPISGHVSLYWYRQALGQGPEFLTYFNYEAQQDKSGLPNDRFSAERPEGSISTLTIQRTEQRDSAMYRCASSSGLNEQFFGPGTRLTVL.

This sequence joins TRBV28 and TRBJ2-7, with TRBD1 matching over 9 bases. In germline, CDR1 is MDHEN, CDR2 SYDVKM. Trimming removed 6 bases from V and 2 bases from J; junction bases left unmatched: 5. The CDR3 runs to 14 residues. CDR3 sequence reads: CASSTGQGPYEQYF. In DNA, the CDR3 is TGTGCCAGCAGCACGGGACAGGGACCCTACGAGCAGTACTTC.

The chain couples TRBV7-9 to TRBJ2-5; 8 bases match TRBD2. J was trimmed by 5 bases and V by 4 bases; bases with no gene match: 9. There are 15 residues in the CDR3. Germline V lookup: CDR1 SEHNR, CDR2 FQNEAQ (reference sequence). The chain's CDR3 is CASSSPLGTRETQYF. CDR3 nucleotide sequence: TGTGCCAGCAGCTCCCCCCTGGGGACTAGGGAGACCCAGTACTTC.

V is TRBV29-1 and J is TRBJ2-5; D perhaps matches TRBD1 (6 bases). Germline V gene data show CDR1 as SQVTM and CDR2 as ANQGSEA. V lost 2 bases, J lost 2 bases, and 18 bases lay in between. This CDR3 region has 16 residues. CDR3 sequence: CSVENARTESQETQYF. The CDR3 DNA reads as TGCAGCGTTGAAAATGCTAGGACAGAGTCTCAAGAGACCCAGTACTTC.

The chain couples TRBV23-1 to TRBJ2-3; 8 nucleotides match TRBD1. TRBV23-1 is marked as an open reading frame, function uncertain. The CDR3 length is 14 residues. The J segment lost 6 bases and the V segment lost 8 bases, leaving 10 bases of the junction unmatched. In DNA, the CDR3 is TGCGCCAGCCCGGCCGGGACAGGACATGATACGCAGTATTTT. Translated: CASPAGTGHDTQYF.

This clone was picked up a small number of times. The V and J genes are TRBV7-4 and TRBJ2-3; 9 nucleotides match TRBD1. CDR1 and CDR2 (germline): SGHVT, SQSDAQ. This CDR3 region has 14 residues. J lost 9 bases, V lost 5 bases, and 9 bases had no gene match. Here the CDR3 reads CASSPEDRGWTQYF. The CDR3 DNA follows: TGTGCCAGCAGCCCTGAGGACAGGGGCTGGACGCAGTATTTT. Full variable domain (rest looked up from reference TRBV7-4 and TRBJ2-3): GAGVSQSPRYKVAKRGRDVALRCDSISGHVTLYWYRQTLGQGSEVLTYSQSDAQRDKSGRPSGRFSAERPERSVSTLKIQRTEQGDSAVYLCASSPEDRGWTQYFGPGTRLTVL.

CDR3 bases: TGTGCCAGCAGCCAAGCCCCCAGCGGGGGCCTACAAGAGACCCAGTACTTC. Translation: CASSQAPSGGLQETQYF. The chain employs TRBV4-2 and TRBJ2-5, with 8 bases lining up with TRBD2. Germline CDR1 reads LGHNA; CDR2 reads YNFKEQ. The J segment lost 2 bases and the V segment lost 1 base, leaving 9 bases of the junction unmatched. The CDR3 length is 17 residues.